The clone carrying this T cell receptor beta chain was recorded once. The germline CDR1 and CDR2 sequences are MGHDK and SYGVNS. The ends were cut back, 3 bases at V and 4 bases at J, with 16 bases in the middle. The CDR3 runs 16 residues. This record belongs to a study of blood T cell repertoires in COVID-19. In the study overall: Researchers got acute and convalescent COVID-19 samples from the United States, Italy and Spain. T cells, B-cell-depleted T cells, or PBMCs supplied cDNA or gDNA.

As originally analysed: Cell counts per sample came from amplifying reference gene primers. TCRdb's table, derived via immunoSEQ multiplex PCR, lists solely in-frame clones and lacks some. D and trimming come from the DNA, and the V and J calls and clone size come from that table. The table records roughly 140,000 clones, 85% to 90% of them present only once. The V call is TRBV25-1, the J call TRBJ2-1; D might be TRBD2 (6 bases). Material: peripheral blood. This TCR derives from a woman between 40 and 50 years old with acute or convalescent COVID-19. The CDR3 DNA reads as TGTGCCAGCAGTGAGGAGAGGGGACTCTTATACAATGAGCAGTTCTTC. Translating gives CASSEERGLLYNEQFF.